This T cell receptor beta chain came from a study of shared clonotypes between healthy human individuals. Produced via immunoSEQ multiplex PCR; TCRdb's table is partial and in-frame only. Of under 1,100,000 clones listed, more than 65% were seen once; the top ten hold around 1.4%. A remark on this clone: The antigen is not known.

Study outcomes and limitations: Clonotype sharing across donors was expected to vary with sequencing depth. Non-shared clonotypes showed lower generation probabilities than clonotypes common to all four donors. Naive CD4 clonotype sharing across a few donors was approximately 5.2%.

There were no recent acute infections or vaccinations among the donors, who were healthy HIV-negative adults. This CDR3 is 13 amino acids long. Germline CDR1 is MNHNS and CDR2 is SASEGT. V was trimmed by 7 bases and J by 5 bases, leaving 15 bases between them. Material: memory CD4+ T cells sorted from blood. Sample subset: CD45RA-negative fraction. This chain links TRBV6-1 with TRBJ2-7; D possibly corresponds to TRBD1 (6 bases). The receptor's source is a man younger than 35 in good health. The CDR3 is CASTRDTYHEQYF. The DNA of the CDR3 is TGTGCCAGCACCCGGGACACCTACCACGAGCAGTACTTC.